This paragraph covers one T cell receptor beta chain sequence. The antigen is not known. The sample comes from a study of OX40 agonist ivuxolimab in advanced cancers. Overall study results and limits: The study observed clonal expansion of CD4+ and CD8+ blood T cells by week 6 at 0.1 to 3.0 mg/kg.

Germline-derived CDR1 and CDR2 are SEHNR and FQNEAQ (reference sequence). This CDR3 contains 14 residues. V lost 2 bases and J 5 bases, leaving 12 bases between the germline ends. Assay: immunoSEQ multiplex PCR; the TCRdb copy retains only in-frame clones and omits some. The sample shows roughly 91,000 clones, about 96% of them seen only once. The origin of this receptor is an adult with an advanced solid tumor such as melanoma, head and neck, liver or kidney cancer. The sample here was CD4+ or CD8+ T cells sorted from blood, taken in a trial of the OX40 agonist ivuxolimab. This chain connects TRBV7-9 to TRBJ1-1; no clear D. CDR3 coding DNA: TGTGCCAGCAGCTTAAAGCCCGGGGTAACTGAAGCTTTCTTT. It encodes CASSLKPGVTEAFF.